The clone carrying this TCR beta chain was recorded at least ten times. This CDR3 region has 14 residues. CDR1 and CDR2 (germline): SGHVS, FQNEAQ. The V gene end was trimmed by 7 bases and the J gene end by 2 bases; junction bases not matched to a gene: 6. TCRdb redid the calling of the 5' RACE reads with MiXCR, one entry per CDR3 protein. The sample lists around 50,000 distinct CDR3 sequences, roughly 17% occurring once. Naive CD4+ T cells were purified with Tregs depleted by CD25. The J gene is TRBJ2-3, the V gene TRBV7-8, with 7 bases aligning to TRBD2. Sequencing was carried out using naive CD4+ T cells sorted from blood. Sample subset: naive CD4+ T cells, CD4+CD45RA+CD25-. The source of this sequence is a female donor with breast cancer. The CDR3 loop reads CASKNRDYTDTQYF. CDR3 DNA: TGTGCCAGCAAAAACCGGGACTACACAGATACGCAGTATTTT.